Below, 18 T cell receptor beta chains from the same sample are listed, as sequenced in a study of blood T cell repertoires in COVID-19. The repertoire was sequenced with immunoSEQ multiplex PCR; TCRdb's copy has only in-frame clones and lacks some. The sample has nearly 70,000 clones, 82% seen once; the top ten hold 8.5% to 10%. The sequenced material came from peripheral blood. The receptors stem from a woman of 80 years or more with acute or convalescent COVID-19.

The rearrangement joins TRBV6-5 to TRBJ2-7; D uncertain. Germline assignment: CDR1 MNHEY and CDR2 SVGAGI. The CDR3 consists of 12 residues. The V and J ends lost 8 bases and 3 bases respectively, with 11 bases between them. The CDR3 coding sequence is TGTGCCAGCCTTTCGCACAACTACGAGCAGTACTTC. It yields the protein CASLSHNYEQYF.

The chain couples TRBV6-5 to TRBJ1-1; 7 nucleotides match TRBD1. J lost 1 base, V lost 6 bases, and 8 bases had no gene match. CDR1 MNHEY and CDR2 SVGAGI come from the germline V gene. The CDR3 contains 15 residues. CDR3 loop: CASSADRVANTEAFF. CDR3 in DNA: TGTGCCAGCAGCGCCGACAGGGTAGCGAACACTGAAGCTTTCTTT.

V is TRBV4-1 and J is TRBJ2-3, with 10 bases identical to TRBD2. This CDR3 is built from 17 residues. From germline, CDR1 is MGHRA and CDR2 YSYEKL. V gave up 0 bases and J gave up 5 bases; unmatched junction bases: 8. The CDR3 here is CASSQEVPAGGVDTQYF. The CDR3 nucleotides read TGCGCCAGCAGCCAAGAGGTCCCAGCGGGGGGGGTAGATACGCAGTATTTT.

The CDR3 nucleotides read TGCGCCAGCAGCCCGACAGAACCTAGCACAGATACGCAGTATTTT. Its protein product is CASSPTEPSTDTQYF. The V and J genes are TRBV5-1 and TRBJ2-3, with a possible D match to TRBD1 (5 bases). The length of the CDR3 is 15 residues. Germline CDR1 and CDR2: SGHRS and YFSETQ. The germline V and J ends were trimmed by 4 bases and 0 bases, with 12 bases remaining between them.

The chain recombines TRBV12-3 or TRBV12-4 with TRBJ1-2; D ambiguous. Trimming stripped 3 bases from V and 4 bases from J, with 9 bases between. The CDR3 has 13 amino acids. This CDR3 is CASSFEGAYGYTF. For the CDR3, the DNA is TGTGCCAGCAGTTTCGAGGGAGCCTATGGCTACACCTTC.

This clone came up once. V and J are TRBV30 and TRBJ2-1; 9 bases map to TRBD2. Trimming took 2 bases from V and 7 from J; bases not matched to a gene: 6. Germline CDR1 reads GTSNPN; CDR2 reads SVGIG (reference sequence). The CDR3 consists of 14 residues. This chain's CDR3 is CAWSRAGGMNEQFF. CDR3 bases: TGTGCCTGGAGTCGGGCGGGGGGGATGAATGAGCAGTTCTTC.

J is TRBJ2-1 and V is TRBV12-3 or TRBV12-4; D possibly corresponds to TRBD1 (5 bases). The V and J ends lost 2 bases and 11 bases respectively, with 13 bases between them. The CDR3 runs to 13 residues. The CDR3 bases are TGTGCCAGCAGTTTATCTCAGGGTATTAAGCAGTTCTTC. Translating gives CASSLSQGIKQFF.

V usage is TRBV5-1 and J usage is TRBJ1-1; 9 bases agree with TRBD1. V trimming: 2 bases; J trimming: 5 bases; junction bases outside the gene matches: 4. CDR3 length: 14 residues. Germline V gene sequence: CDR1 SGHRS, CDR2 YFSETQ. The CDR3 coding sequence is TGCGCCAGCAGCTTTACTGGACAGGGGACTGAAGCTTTCTTT. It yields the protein CASSFTGQGTEAFF.

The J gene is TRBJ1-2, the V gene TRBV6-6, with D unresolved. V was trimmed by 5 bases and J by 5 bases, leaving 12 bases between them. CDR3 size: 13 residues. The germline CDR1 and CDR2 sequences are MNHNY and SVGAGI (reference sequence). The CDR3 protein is CASSPGQWYGYTF. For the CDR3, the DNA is TGTGCCAGCAGTCCGGGTCAGTGGTATGGCTACACCTTC.

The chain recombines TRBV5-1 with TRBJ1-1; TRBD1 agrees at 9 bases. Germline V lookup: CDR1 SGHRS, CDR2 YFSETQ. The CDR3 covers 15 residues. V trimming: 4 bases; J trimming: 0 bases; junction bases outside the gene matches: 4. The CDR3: CASSPGDRVNTEAFF. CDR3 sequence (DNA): TGCGCCAGCAGCCCGGGGGACAGGGTGAACACTGAAGCTTTCTTT.

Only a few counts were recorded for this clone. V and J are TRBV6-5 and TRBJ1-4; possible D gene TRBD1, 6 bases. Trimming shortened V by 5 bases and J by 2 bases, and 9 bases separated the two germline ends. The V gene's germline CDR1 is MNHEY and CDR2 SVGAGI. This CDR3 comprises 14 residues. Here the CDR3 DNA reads TGTGCCAGCAGTAGGGGGTTCACTAATGAAAAACTGTTTTTT. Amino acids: CASSRGFTNEKLFF.

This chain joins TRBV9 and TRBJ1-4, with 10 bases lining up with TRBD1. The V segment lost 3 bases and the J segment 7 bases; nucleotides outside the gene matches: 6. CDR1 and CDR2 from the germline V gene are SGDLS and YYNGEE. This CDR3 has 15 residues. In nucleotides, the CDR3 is TGTGCCAGCAGCGCCGCCGGGACAGGGGTTGAAAAACTGTTTTTT. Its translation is CASSAAGTGVEKLFF.

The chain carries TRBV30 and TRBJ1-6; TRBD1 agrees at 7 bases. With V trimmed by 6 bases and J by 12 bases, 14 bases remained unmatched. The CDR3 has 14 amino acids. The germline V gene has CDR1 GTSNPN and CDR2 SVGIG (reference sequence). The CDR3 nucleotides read TGTGCCTGCCAAGGGGACAGAGTTGTGGGACCCCTCCACTTT. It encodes CACQGDRVVGPLHF.

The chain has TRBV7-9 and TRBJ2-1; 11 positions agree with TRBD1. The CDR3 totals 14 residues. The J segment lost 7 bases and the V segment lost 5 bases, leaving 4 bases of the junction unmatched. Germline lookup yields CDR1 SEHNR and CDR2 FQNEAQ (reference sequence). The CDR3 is CASSRGQGENEQFF. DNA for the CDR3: TGTGCCAGCAGCCGGGGACAGGGGGAAAATGAGCAGTTCTTC.

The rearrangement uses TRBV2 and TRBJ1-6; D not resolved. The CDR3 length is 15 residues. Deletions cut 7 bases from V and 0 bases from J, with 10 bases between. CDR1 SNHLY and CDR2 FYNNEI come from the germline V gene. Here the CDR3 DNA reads TGTGCCAGCACTCACGATAGCTCCTATAATTCACCCCTCCACTTT. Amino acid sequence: CASTHDSSYNSPLHF.

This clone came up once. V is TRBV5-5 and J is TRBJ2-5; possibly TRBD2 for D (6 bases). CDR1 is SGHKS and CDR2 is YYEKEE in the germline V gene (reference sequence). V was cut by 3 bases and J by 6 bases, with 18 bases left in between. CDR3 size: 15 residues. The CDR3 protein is CASSSGLTGTQTQYF. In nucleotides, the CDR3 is TGTGCCAGCAGCTCGGGACTGACTGGCACGCAGACCCAGTACTTC.

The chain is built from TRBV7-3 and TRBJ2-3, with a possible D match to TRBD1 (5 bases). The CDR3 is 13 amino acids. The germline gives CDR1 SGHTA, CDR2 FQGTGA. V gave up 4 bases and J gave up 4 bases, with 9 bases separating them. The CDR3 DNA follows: TGTGCCAGCAGCTATCAGGGTGCAGATACGCAGTATTTT. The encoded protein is CASSYQGADTQYF.

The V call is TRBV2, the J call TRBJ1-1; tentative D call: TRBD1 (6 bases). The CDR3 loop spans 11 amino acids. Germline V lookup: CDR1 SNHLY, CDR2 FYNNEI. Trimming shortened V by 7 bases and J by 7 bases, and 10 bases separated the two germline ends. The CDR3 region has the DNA TGTGCCAGCACTCCGACAGGTGAAGCTTTCTTT. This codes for CASTPTGEAFF.